This T cell receptor beta chain was profiled in a study of tumor-infiltrating lymphocytes in primary liver carcinoma. Germline DNA was extracted alongside blood RNA, which was obtained from unsorted whole blood. This clonotype was counted ten times or more. CDR1 SQVTM and CDR2 ANQGSEA come from the germline V gene. Trimming cost V 4 bases and J 7 bases, with 13 bases left between them. The CDR3 is made up of 13 amino acids. TCR beta cDNA was made from roughly 450 ng total RNA with a constant-region primer. Three rounds of nested multiplex PCR with slightly modified ARM-PCR produced TCR beta libraries. TRBV1-TRBV30 forward primers paired with a C-beta reverse primer drove the first two PCR rounds, around 10 cycles each. TCRdb recomputed calls from the multiplex PCR reads with MiXCR, one row per CDR3 protein. The sample holds around 330,000 distinct CDR3 sequences, about 60% seen once.

The clonotype comes from a man aged 35 to 55 with primary liver carcinoma and hepatitis B virus infection. The sample taken for sequencing was peripheral blood. The rearrangement uses TRBV29-1 and TRBJ2-2; D is undetermined. The CDR3 protein is CSVVKGLSGELFF. The CDR3 DNA reads TGCAGCGTTGTTAAGGGATTGAGCGGGGAGCTGTTTTTT.